Sequencing of this T cell receptor (beta chain) was carried out in a study of OX40 agonist ivuxolimab in advanced cancers. Study-wide context: Of the participants, approximately 38% had some prior anti-PD-1, anti-PD-L1 or anti-CTLA-4 therapy, which was allowed. Whole-study results and caveats: In the expanded peripheral T cells, antigen specificity was never determined. Clonal expansion was seen in CD4+ and CD8+ blood T cells by week 6 at 0.1 to 3.0 mg/kg.

Blood samples were obtained at baseline, cycle 4 day 1, and cycle 7 day 1. Only in-frame clones appear in the TCRdb table, and some are missing; sequencing was by immunoSEQ multiplex PCR. The sample contains roughly 100,000 clones, about 80% of which appear only once. Germline values: CDR1 SGHNT, CDR2 YYREEE (reference sequence). This CDR3 region has 17 residues. J was trimmed by 5 bases and V by 4 bases; bases with no gene match: 9. As to this clone: Antigen unknown.

Here the sequenced sample was CD4+ or CD8+ T cells sorted from blood, taken in a trial of the OX40 agonist ivuxolimab. The TCR originated in an adult with an advanced solid tumor such as melanoma, head and neck, liver or kidney cancer. The rearrangement joins TRBV5-4 to TRBJ2-2, with 12 bases identical to TRBD2. As DNA, the CDR3 is TGTGCCAGCAGCAAGCCGGGACTAGCGGGTGAAACCGGGGAGCTGTTTTTT. Translation: CASSKPGLAGETGELFF.